The source of this TCR beta chain is a study of vaccination effects on CD4 cells after COVID-19. Sequencing followed a ViraFEST assay step that expanded antigen-specific CD4+ T cells with viral peptide pools. It was after approximately 11 days of culture that CD4+ T cells were isolated. This person caught SARS-CoV-2 sometime from March to December 2020, and PCR testing confirmed the infection. The researchers cultured some 2.1 million PBMC per well with 9.5 to 10 IU/ml IL-2 and 8 to 10 ug/ml peptides. Turning to this clone: Its specificity is not known.

The germline CDR1 and CDR2 sequences are MNHEY and SMNVEV (reference sequence). This CDR3 has 15 amino acids. Trimming took 6 bases from V and 8 from J; bases not matched to a gene: 8. Repertoires were generated with immunoSEQ multiplex PCR, while TCRdb's copy carries only in-frame clones and drops some. The table shows approximately 29,000 clones, with 55% to 75% occurring only once. The specimen comprised CD4+ T cells from PBMCs cultured with a peptide pool, sampled before COVID-19 vaccination. The receptor comes from a human donor who had a prior SARS-CoV-2 infection. The J gene is TRBJ2-1, the V gene TRBV27, with 12 bases lining up with TRBD2. The DNA for the CDR3 is TGTGCCAGCAGATACCTAGCGGGAGGGCCCTATGAGCAGTTCTTC. It specifies CASRYLAGGPYEQFF.